These 10 T cell receptor beta chains share one sample of origin, sequenced in a study of CD8+CD57+ T cells in acquired aplastic anemia. Sequencing involved patients with CD8+CD57+ cell expansion previously shown by flow cytometry. CDR3 and TCR beta VDJ profiling relied on genomic DNA as the template. MiXCR, applied by TCRdb to the reads, yields one record per CDR3 protein. This table holds 180,000 or so distinct CDR3 sequences, over 40% found once. The sample taken for sequencing was sorted CD4+, CD8+, or CD8+CD57+ T cells (not recorded which) from PBMCs. The receptor source for this set is a human donor with aplastic anemia.

This clonotype has just a few counts. CDR3 nucleotide sequence: TGTGCCAGCTCATCGCAGGGAGATCAGCCCCAGCATTTT. The encoded protein is CASSSQGDQPQHF. J is TRBJ1-5 and V is TRBV6-1; TRBD1 is a possible D gene (5 bases). Germline values: CDR1 MNHNS, CDR2 SASEGT. Trimming shortened V by 8 bases and J by 5 bases, and 13 bases separated the two germline ends. The length of the CDR3 is 13 residues.

The V and J genes are TRBV29-1 and TRBJ1-2, with 7 nucleotides matching TRBD1. CDR1 is SQVTM, CDR2 ANQGSEA, per germline. Losses at the gene ends were 5 bases for V and 4 bases for J; bases not matched to a gene: 10. This CDR3 region has 14 residues. The CDR3 loop is CSVRQGRTGYGYTF. CDR3 coding DNA: TGCAGCGTTCGACAGGGAAGGACCGGCTATGGCTACACCTTC.

There are many counts of this clonotype. The chain joins TRBV11-2 to TRBJ2-7; D might be TRBD2 (6 bases). The CDR3 runs to 15 residues. V lost 3 bases, J lost 3 bases, and 15 bases lay in between. Germline loops: CDR1 SGHAT, CDR2 FQNNGV. In nucleotides, the CDR3 is TGTGCCAGCAGCTTGACTCCGGGACTTCGCTACGAGCAGTACTTC. This codes for CASSLTPGLRYEQYF.

The V and J genes are TRBV7-2 and TRBJ2-1, with 10 bases lining up with TRBD2. From germline, CDR1 is SGHTA and CDR2 FQGNSA. There are 14 residues in the CDR3. V shed 1 base, J shed 10 bases, and the junction held 4 bases outside the gene matches. In DNA, the CDR3 is TGTGCCAGCAGCTTAGGCTCACTAGCGGGGGAGCAGTTCTTC. It is translated as CASSLGSLAGEQFF.

Worth noting for this clonotype: A much more abundant neighbour one base away suggests this may be a read error. The chain carries TRBV11-1 and TRBJ2-3; 8 bases agree with TRBD2. CDR1 and CDR2 from the germline V gene are SGHAT and FQDESV (reference sequence). The ends lost 6 bases at V and 2 bases at J; junction bases unmatched: 7. The CDR3 extends over 15 amino acids. The CDR3 loop reads CASRTVAGPTDTQYF. DNA for the CDR3: TGTGCCAGCAGGACCGTAGCGGGGCCCACAGATACGCAGTATTTT.

The V call is TRBV20-1, the J call TRBJ2-5, with D possibly TRBD2 on 7 matching bases. This CDR3 is 15 amino acids long. The V end lost 0 bases, the J end lost 2 bases, and 13 bases lay between the germline ends. Germline-derived CDR1 and CDR2 are DFQATT and SNEGSKA (reference sequence). The CDR3 here is CSAREEGGGQETQYF. In nucleotides, the CDR3 is TGCAGTGCTAGAGAGGAGGGAGGGGGACAAGAGACCCAGTACTTC.

The chain employs TRBV5-5 and TRBJ2-7; tentative D call: TRBD2 (6 bases). The V gene lost 4 bases and the J gene lost 1 base, with 18 bases spanning the gap. This CDR3 region has 16 residues. Germline loops: CDR1 SGHKS, CDR2 YYEKEE (reference sequence). Here the CDR3 DNA reads TGTGCCAGCAGCGCGAAAGGAGGGGTATCTTCCTACGAGCAGTACTTC. This gives the protein CASSAKGGVSSYEQYF.

This clonotype was picked up many times. This chain links TRBV4-2 with TRBJ2-7; TRBD1 agrees at 9 bases. The germline V gene has CDR1 LGHNA and CDR2 YNFKEQ. J gave up 4 bases and V 1 base, and 11 bases lay outside the gene matches. The CDR3 is made up of 17 amino acids. CDR3 DNA: TGTGCCAGCAGCCAAGGCTCTGGTACAGGGGGCATATACGAGCAGTACTTC. Translating gives CASSQGSGTGGIYEQYF.

This clonotype was picked up many times. The rearrangement uses TRBV7-9 and TRBJ1-3; TRBD1 is a possible D gene (5 bases). The CDR3 runs to 14 residues. Germline V gene sequence: CDR1 SEHNR, CDR2 FQNEAQ (reference sequence). The V and J ends lost 1 base and 6 bases respectively, with 10 bases between them. The chain's CDR3 is CASSLEHRTNTIYF. CDR3 in DNA: TGTGCCAGCAGCTTAGAACACAGGACAAACACCATATATTTT.

This chain links TRBV10-3 with TRBJ1-4; 8 positions agree with TRBD1. Germline CDR1 reads ENHRY; CDR2 reads SYGVKD. The CDR3 consists of 15 residues. V gave up 10 bases and J gave up 5 bases; unmatched junction bases: 12. CDR3 sequence reads: CATGGSGTGNEKLFF. DNA of the CDR3: TGTGCCACCGGTGGATCCGGGACAGGAAATGAAAAACTGTTTTTT.